These 14 T cell receptor beta chains originate from one sample sequenced in a study of control samples from healthy donors and cancer patients. The method was immunoSEQ multiplex PCR; TCRdb's version includes in-frame clones alone and lacks a portion of them. The sample has about 180,000 clones, roughly 92% seen once. Specimen: blood. The receptors shown here come from a young man in good health.

The V and J genes are TRBV29-1 and TRBJ2-1, with D perhaps matching TRBD2 (6 bases). The CDR3 spans 15 residues. Per the germline V gene, CDR1 is SQVTM and CDR2 is ANQGSEA. V lost 7 bases and J lost 0, with 16 bases in between. DNA of the CDR3: TGCAGCGCCGTTAACGGGGGTAGCTCCTACAATGAGCAGTTCTTC. It encodes CSAVNGGSSYNEQFF.

On this clone itself: The identical CDR3 is also encoded by other nucleotide sequences in the sample. CDR3 protein: CASSPRQGGTEAFF. CDR3 DNA: TGTGCCAGCTCACCTAGACAGGGAGGCACTGAAGCTTTCTTT. This chain links TRBV18 with TRBJ1-1; 7 bases agree with TRBD1. Germline V gene lookup returns CDR1 KGHSH and CDR2 LQKENI. The CDR3 is made up of 14 amino acids. Trimming removed 3 bases from V and 4 bases from J; junction bases left unmatched: 5.

The CDR3 sequence is CASTLRGFRDSAGANVLTF. For the CDR3, the DNA is TGTGCCAGCACCCTAAGGGGGTTCAGGGATAGCGCTGGGGCCAACGTCCTGACTTTC. V gene TRBV13 combines with J gene TRBJ2-6, with D possibly TRBD1 on 6 matching bases. Deletions cut 7 bases from V and 2 bases from J, with 24 bases between. CDR3 length: 19 amino acids. The germline V gene encodes CDR1 PRHDT and CDR2 FYEKMQ (reference sequence).

The table lists this clone with a count of one. V is TRBV11-2 and J is TRBJ1-6, with no clear D. CDR3 length equals 14 residues. V was cut by 8 bases and J by 3 bases, with 11 bases left in between. Looked up from germline, CDR1 is SGHAT and CDR2 is FQNNGV. This CDR3 reads CASGVESYNSPLHF. For the CDR3, the DNA is TGTGCCAGCGGTGTCGAGAGCTATAATTCACCCCTCCACTTT.

The CDR3 here is CASRRTDKAAYGYTF. In DNA, the CDR3 is TGTGCCAGCAGACGGACAGACAAAGCCGCCTATGGCTACACCTTC. The chain employs TRBV28 and TRBJ1-2; perhaps TRBD1 as D (6 bases). CDR1 is MDHEN and CDR2 is SYDVKM in the germline V gene. V shed 6 bases and J shed 4 bases, with 18 bases lying between them. The CDR3 contains 15 residues.

The J gene is TRBJ1-3, the V gene TRBV20-1; D gene uncertain. There are 14 residues in the CDR3. CDR1 is DFQATT and CDR2 is SNEGSKA in the germline V gene (reference sequence). V gave up 3 bases and J gave up 4 bases, with 13 bases separating them. CDR3 protein: CSASLGPTGNTIYF. The CDR3 DNA follows: TGCAGTGCTAGTCTAGGGCCTACCGGAAACACCATATATTTT.

The V and J genes are TRBV5-1 and TRBJ1-1; D gene uncertain. The CDR3 is 14 residues long. V was pared by 0 bases and J by 0 bases, with 6 bases between. In germline, CDR1 is SGHRS, CDR2 YFSETQ. Written as DNA, the CDR3 is TGCGCCAGCAGCTTGGCCTTTGTGAACACTGAAGCTTTCTTT. Amino acids: CASSLAFVNTEAFF.

This clone was counted a few times. The chain is built from TRBV5-4 and TRBJ1-3; D is unresolved. This CDR3 spans 15 amino acids. Germline-derived CDR1 and CDR2 are SGHNT and YYREEE (reference sequence). V was trimmed by 4 bases and J by 0 bases, leaving 11 bases between them. The CDR3 nucleotides read TGTGCCAGCAGCGTAGACATGAACTCTGGAAACACCATATATTTT. Its translation is CASSVDMNSGNTIYF.

The chain links TRBV9 to TRBJ2-2, with TRBD2 as a possible D gene (5 bases). CDR3 length equals 17 residues. V lost 0 bases and J 5 bases, leaving 17 bases between the germline ends. Germline loops: CDR1 SGDLS, CDR2 YYNGEE. Here the CDR3 DNA reads TGTGCCAGCAGCGTAGCTTATCCTAGCCGATCGACCGGGGAGCTGTTTTTT. This translates into CASSVAYPSRSTGELFF. The full variable domain, completed using reference TRBV9 and TRBJ2-2, is DSGVTQTPKHLITATGQRVTLRCSPRSGDLSVYWYQQSLDQGLQFLIQYYNGEERAKGNILERFSAQQFPDLHSELNLSSLELGDSALYFCASSVAYPSRSTGELFFGEGSRLTVL.

The chain recombines TRBV7-2 with TRBJ2-1; 7 bases fit TRBD1. V lost 8 bases and J lost 4; bases outside the gene matches: 8. Germline CDR1 and CDR2: SGHTA and FQGNSA. This CDR3 is 14 amino acids long. The CDR3 loop is CASLQGLTYNEQFF. CDR3 nucleotides: TGTGCCAGCTTACAGGGGTTAACGTACAATGAGCAGTTCTTC.

This chain links TRBV30 with TRBJ1-2; tentative D call: TRBD1 (6 bases). V gave up 2 bases and J gave up 1 base, with 14 bases separating them. The CDR3 spans 15 residues. The germline gives CDR1 GTSNPN, CDR2 SVGIG (reference sequence). The CDR3 spells CAWSSGHLINYGYTF. The CDR3 DNA reads as TGTGCCTGGAGTTCGGGACACTTAATTAACTATGGCTACACCTTC.

The chain uses TRBV30 and TRBJ1-4; D gene ambiguous. CDR1 GTSNPN and CDR2 SVGIG come from the germline V gene (reference sequence). Trimming removed 3 bases at V and 5 bases at J, with 13 bases between. This CDR3 comprises 14 residues. This CDR3 is CAWSNLGLNEKLFF. As DNA, the CDR3 is TGTGCCTGGAGCAATCTTGGCCTGAATGAAAAACTGTTTTTT.

The gene calls are TRBV5-1 and TRBJ2-2; the match to TRBD2 covers 8 bases. The CDR3 loop spans 17 amino acids. Germline CDR1 is SGHRS and CDR2 is YFSETQ. V was pared by 4 bases and J by 4 bases, with 12 bases of the junction left unmatched. The CDR3 loop is CASSRSGTSPSTGELFF. Written as DNA, the CDR3 is TGCGCCAGCAGCCGTAGCGGGACTTCCCCGAGCACCGGGGAGCTGTTTTTT.

The V call is TRBV16, the J call TRBJ1-1, with 10 bases that match TRBD1. With 3 bases clipped from V and 7 bases from J, the junction kept 11 bases outside the gene matches. Germline CDR1 KGHSY, CDR2 FQNENV. The CDR3 has 16 amino acids. CDR3 in amino acids: CASSHLKGTGAREAFF. CDR3 sequence (DNA): TGTGCCAGCAGCCACCTAAAGGGGACAGGGGCTCGTGAAGCTTTCTTT.